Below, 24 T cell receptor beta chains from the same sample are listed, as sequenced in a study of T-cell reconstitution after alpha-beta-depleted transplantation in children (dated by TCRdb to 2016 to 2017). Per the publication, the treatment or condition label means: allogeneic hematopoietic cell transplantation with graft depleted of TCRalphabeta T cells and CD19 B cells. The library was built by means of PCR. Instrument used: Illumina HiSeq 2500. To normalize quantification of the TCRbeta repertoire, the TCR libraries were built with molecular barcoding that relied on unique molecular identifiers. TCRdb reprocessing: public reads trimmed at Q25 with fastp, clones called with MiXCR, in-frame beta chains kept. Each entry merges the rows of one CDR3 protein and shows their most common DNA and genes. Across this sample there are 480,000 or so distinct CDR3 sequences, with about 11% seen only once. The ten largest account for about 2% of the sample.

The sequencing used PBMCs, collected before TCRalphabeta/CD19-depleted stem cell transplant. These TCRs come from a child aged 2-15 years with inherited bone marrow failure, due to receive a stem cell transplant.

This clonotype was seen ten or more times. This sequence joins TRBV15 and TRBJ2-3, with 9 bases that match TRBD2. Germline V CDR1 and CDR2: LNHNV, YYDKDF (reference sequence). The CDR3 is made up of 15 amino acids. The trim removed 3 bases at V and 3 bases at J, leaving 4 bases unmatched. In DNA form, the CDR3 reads TGTGCCACCAGCAGGCCGGGACTAGCAACAGATACGCAGTATTTT. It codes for CATSRPGLATDTQYF.

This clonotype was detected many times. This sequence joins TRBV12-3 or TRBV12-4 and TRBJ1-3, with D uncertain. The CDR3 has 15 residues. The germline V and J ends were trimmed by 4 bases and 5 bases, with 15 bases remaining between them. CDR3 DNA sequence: TGTGCCAGCAGTTCAAAGCCCCGGGGAAGAAACACCATATATTTT. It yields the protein CASSSKPRGRNTIYF.

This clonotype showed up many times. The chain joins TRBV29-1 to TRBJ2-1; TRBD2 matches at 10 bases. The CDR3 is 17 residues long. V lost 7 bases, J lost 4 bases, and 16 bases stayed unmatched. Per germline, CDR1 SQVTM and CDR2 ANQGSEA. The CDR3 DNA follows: TGCAGCGGGCTAAGAGCGGGAGGGCCGACATTTTACAATGAGCAGTTCTTC. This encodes CSGLRAGGPTFYNEQFF.

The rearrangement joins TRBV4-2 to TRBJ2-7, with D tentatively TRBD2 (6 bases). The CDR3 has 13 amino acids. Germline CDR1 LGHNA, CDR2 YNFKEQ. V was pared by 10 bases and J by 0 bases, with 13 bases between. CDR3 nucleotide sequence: TGTGCCATGAGCCCCGGGGGCTCCTACGAGCAGTACTTC. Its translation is CAMSPGGSYEQYF.

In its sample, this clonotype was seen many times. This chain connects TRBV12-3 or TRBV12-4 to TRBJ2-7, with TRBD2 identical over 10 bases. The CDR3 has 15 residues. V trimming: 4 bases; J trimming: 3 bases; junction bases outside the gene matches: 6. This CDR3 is CASSSRRLAGYEQYF. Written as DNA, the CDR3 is TGTGCCAGCAGTTCCCGGAGACTAGCGGGCTACGAGCAGTACTTC.

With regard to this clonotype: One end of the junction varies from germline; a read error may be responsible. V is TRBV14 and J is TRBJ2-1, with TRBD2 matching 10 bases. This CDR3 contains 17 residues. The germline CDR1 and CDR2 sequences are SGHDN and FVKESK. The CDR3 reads CASSRWTSGSSYNEHFF. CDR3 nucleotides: TGTGCCAGCAGCCGTTGGACTAGCGGTAGCTCCTACAATGAGCATTTCTTC.

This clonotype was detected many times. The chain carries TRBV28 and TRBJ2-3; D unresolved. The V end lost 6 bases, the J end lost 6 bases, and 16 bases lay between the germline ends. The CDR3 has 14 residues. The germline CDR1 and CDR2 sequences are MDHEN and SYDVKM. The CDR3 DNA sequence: TGTGCCAGCAGGCCCGTCCCTCAGCACGATACGCAGTATTTT. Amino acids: CASRPVPQHDTQYF.

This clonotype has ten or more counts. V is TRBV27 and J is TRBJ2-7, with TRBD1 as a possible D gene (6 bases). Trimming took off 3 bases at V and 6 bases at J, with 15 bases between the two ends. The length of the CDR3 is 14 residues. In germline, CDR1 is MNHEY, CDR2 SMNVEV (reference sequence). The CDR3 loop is CASSFNRAKSEQYF. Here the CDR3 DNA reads TGTGCCAGCAGTTTCAACAGGGCCAAGAGCGAGCAGTACTTC.

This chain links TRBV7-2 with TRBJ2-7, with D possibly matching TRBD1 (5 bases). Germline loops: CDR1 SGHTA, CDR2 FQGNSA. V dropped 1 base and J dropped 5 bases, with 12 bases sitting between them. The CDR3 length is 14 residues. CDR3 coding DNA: TGTGCCAGCAGCTTAGGACAGCTGCTGGACGAGCAGTACTTC. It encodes CASSLGQLLDEQYF.

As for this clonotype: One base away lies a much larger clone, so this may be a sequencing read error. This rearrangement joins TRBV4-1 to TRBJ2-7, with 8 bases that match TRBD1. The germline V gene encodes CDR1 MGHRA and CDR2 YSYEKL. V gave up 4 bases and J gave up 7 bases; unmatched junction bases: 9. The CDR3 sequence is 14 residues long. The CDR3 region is CASSRAQGAGEQYF. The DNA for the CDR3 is TGCGCCAGCAGCCGAGCCCAGGGGGCGGGGGAGCAGTACTTC.

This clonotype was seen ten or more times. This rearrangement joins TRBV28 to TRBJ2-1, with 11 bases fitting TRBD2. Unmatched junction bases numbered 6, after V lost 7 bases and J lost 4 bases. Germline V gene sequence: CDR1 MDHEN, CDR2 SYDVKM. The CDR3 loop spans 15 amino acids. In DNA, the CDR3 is TGTGCCAGCACCAAGACTAGCGGGGAATACAATGAGCAGTTCTTC. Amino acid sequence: CASTKTSGEYNEQFF.

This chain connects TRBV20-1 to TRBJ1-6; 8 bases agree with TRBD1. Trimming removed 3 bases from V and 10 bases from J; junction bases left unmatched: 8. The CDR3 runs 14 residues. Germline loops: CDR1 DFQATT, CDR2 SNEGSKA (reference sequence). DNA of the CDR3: TGCAGTGCTAGTTCCACAGGGGGAGGATCACCCCTCCACTTT. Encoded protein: CSASSTGGGSPLHF.

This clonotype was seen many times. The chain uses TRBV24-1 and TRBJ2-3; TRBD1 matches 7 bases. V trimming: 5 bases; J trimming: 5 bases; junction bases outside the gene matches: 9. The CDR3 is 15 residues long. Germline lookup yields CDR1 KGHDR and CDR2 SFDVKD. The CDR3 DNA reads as TGTGCCACCAGTGCGCTCGGCCCAGGGGGAGATACGCAGTATTTT. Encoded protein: CATSALGPGGDTQYF.

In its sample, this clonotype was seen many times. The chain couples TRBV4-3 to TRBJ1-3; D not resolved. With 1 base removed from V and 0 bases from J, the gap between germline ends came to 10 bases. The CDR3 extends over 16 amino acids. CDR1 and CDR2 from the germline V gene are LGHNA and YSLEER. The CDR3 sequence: CASSQVPRHSGNTIYF. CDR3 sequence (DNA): TGCGCCAGCAGCCAAGTGCCGCGCCACTCTGGAAACACCATATATTTT.

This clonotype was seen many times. Here the CDR3 DNA reads TGCAGTGCTAGGTCTCAGCGGGAGGGGGCAGAGACCCAGTACTTC. Translation gives CSARSQREGAETQYF. The chain is built from TRBV20-1 and TRBJ2-5, with TRBD2 matching 10 bases. The CDR3 spans 15 residues. V shed 3 bases and J 4 bases; nucleotides not matched to a gene: 8. In germline, CDR1 is DFQATT, CDR2 SNEGSKA (reference sequence).

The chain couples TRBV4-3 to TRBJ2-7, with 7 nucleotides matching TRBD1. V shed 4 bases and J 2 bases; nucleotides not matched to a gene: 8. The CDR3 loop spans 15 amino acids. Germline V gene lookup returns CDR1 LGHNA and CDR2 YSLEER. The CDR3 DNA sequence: TGCGCCAGCAGCCGCAGCCCGACAGGGCCCTACGAGCAGTACTTC. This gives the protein CASSRSPTGPYEQYF.

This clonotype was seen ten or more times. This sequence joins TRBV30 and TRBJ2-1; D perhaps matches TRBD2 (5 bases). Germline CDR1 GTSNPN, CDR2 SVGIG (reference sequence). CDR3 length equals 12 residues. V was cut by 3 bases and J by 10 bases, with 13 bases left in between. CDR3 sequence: CAWRALGREQFF. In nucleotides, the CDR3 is TGTGCCTGGAGGGCGCTGGGGAGAGAGCAGTTCTTC.

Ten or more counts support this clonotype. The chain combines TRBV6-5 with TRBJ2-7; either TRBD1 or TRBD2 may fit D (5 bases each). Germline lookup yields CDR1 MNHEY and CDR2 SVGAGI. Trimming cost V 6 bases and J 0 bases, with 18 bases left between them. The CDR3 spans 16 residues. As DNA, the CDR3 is TGTGCCAGCAGCCCGGGGACCCTGGACAACTCCTACGAGCAGTACTTC. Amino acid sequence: CASSPGTLDNSYEQYF.

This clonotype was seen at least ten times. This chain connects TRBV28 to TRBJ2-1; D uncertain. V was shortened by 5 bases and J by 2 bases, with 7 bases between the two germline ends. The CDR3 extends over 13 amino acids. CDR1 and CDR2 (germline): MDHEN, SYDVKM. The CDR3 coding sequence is TGTGCCAGCAGTGAGGTAACCTACAATGAGCAGTTCTTC. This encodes CASSEVTYNEQFF.

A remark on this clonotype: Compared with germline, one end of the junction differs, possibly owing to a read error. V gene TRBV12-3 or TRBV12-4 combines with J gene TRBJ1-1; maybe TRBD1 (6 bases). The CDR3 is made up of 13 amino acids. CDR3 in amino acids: CASSLGGDTEAIF. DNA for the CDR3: TGTGCCAGCAGTTTGGGGGGCGACACTGAAGCTATCTTT.

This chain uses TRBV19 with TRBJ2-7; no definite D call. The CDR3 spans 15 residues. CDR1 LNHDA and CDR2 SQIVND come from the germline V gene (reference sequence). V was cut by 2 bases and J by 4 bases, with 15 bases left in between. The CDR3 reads CASSIYSGSTYEQYF. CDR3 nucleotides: TGTGCCAGTAGTATATACAGTGGCTCGACGTACGAGCAGTACTTC.

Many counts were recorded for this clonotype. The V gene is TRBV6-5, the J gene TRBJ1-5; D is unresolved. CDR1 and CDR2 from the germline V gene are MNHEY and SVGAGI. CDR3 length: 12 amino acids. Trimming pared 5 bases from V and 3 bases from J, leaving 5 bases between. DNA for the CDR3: TGTGCCAGCAGTCCCCTCAATCAGCCCCAGCATTTT. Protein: CASSPLNQPQHF.

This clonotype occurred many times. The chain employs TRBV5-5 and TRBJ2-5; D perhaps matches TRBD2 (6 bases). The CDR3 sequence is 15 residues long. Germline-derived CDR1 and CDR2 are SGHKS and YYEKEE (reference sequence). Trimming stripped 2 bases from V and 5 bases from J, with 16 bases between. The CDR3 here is CASSFPRGGGETQYF. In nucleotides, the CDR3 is TGTGCCAGCAGCTTCCCGCGGGGTGGAGGGGAGACCCAGTACTTC.

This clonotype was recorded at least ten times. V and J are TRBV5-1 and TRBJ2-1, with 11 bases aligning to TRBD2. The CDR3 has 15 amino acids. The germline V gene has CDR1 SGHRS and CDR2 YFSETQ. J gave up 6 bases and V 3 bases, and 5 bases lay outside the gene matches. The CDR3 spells CASSYIAGGPNEQFF. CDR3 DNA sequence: TGCGCCAGCAGCTACATAGCGGGAGGGCCCAATGAGCAGTTCTTC.